These 21 T cell receptor beta chains were all obtained from the same sample, sequenced in a study of shared clonotypes between healthy human individuals. Using immunoSEQ multiplex PCR, the repertoire was profiled, and TCRdb retains in-frame clones only, with some absent. This sample has 1,500,000 or so clones, with 97% to 99% found just once. The sample comprised naive CD4+ T cells sorted from blood. The subset denotes: CD45RA+ positively selected. Every receptor here comes from a man aged 25-45 years in good health.

The chain carries TRBV27 and TRBJ2-7; D may be TRBD2 (6 bases). This CDR3 is built from 16 residues. Germline lookup yields CDR1 MNHEY and CDR2 SMNVEV (reference sequence). V was cut by 5 bases and J by 5 bases, with 22 bases left in between. The CDR3 region is CASSTLAGLTNNEQYF. CDR3 bases: TGTGCCAGCAGTACCCTGGCGGGGCTGACGAACAACGAGCAGTACTTC.

This clone was counted a single time. V gene TRBV10-3 combines with J gene TRBJ2-3, with D unresolved. From germline, CDR1 is ENHRY and CDR2 SYGVKD. The CDR3 is 16 residues long. Trimming left V 2 bases short and J 0 bases short, with 12 bases between. The CDR3 spells CAISEASFSSTDTQYF. The DNA for the CDR3 is TGTGCCATCAGTGAGGCATCATTTTCTAGCACAGATACGCAGTATTTT.

Regarding this clone: This same CDR3 is encoded by further DNA sequences in the sample. The chain employs TRBV5-4 and TRBJ2-1; D unresolved. Germline V gene lookup returns CDR1 SGHNT and CDR2 YYREEE (reference sequence). This CDR3 is 11 amino acids long. The germline V and J ends were trimmed by 4 bases and 5 bases, with 4 bases remaining between them. CDR3 nucleotides: TGTGCCAGCAGCCTTAACAATGAGCAGTTCTTC. This encodes CASSLNNEQFF.

The chain carries TRBV28 and TRBJ2-1; TRBD2 matches 7 bases. The germline V gene has CDR1 MDHEN and CDR2 SYDVKM. Trimming at V came to 4 bases and at J to 1 base, leaving 4 bases not matched to a gene. This CDR3 contains 15 residues. In DNA, the CDR3 is TGTGCCAGCAGTTCCGAAGCGGGGTCCTACAATGAGCAGTTCTTC. This sequence encodes CASSSEAGSYNEQFF.

The CDR3 DNA sequence: TGTGCCAGCAGCGAAGACCAGGGGCGGGAGCAGTACTTC. This sequence encodes CASSEDQGREQYF. The chain is built from TRBV9 and TRBJ2-7, with D perhaps matching TRBD1 (6 bases). This CDR3 is 13 amino acids long. V was trimmed by 3 bases and J by 7 bases, leaving 14 bases between them. The V gene's germline CDR1 is SGDLS and CDR2 YYNGEE.

The V and J genes are TRBV11-2 and TRBJ2-5, with TRBD2 matching over 10 bases. There are 14 residues in the CDR3. Trimming cost V 5 bases and J 3 bases; bases outside gene matches: 3. Germline V gene data show CDR1 as SGHAT and CDR2 as FQNNGV. DNA of the CDR3: TGTGCCAGCAGCAAACTAGCGGGAAAAGAGACCCAGTACTTC. Translated, it gives CASSKLAGKETQYF.

Notes on this clone: Sequence at one end of the junction differs from germline and may be a read error. V gene TRBV10-3 combines with J gene TRBJ2-5; 7 nucleotides align to TRBD2. Germline-derived CDR1 and CDR2 are ENHRY and SYGVKD. The CDR3 runs 13 residues. The CDR3 DNA follows: TGTGCCATCAATGAGGGAGGGGAAGAGACCCAGTACTTC. This codes for CAINEGGEETQYF.

The CDR3 sequence is CASSTLAGDSYEQYF. The CDR3 DNA reads as TGTGCCAGTAGTACACTAGCGGGGGACTCCTACGAGCAGTACTTC. V and J are TRBV19 and TRBJ2-7, with 11 bases fitting TRBD2. Germline values: CDR1 LNHDA, CDR2 SQIVND (reference sequence). V shed 4 bases, J shed 0 bases, and the junction held 2 bases outside the gene matches. This CDR3 region has 15 residues.

V gene TRBV7-8 combines with J gene TRBJ2-7; 11 bases fit TRBD1. The J segment lost 7 bases and the V segment lost 4 bases, leaving 9 bases of the junction unmatched. The germline V gene encodes CDR1 SGHVS and CDR2 FQNEAQ. CDR3 length equals 15 residues. CDR3 sequence (DNA): TGTGCCAGCAGCTGGTGGACAGGGGGCTCGCGGGAGCAGTACTTC. Protein: CASSWWTGGSREQYF.

The chain has TRBV10-1 and TRBJ2-3, with D hard to call. V gave up 0 bases and J gave up 5 bases, with 12 bases separating them. The V gene's germline CDR1 is WNHNN and CDR2 SYGVQD (reference sequence). CDR3 length: 15 amino acids. CDR3 in DNA: TGCGCCAGCAGTGAGTCGGGCGAGGTAAAAGATACGCAGTATTTT. Protein sequence: CASSESGEVKDTQYF.

The rearrangement links TRBV28 to TRBJ2-1; 7 nucleotides match TRBD2. Germline CDR1 reads MDHEN; CDR2 reads SYDVKM. The J segment lost 8 bases and the V segment lost 1 base, leaving 2 bases of the junction unmatched. The CDR3 spans 13 residues. The CDR3 sequence: CASSLFREDEQFF. The CDR3 DNA follows: TGTGCCAGCAGTTTATTCCGGGAGGATGAGCAGTTCTTC.

V and J are TRBV28 and TRBJ1-1; D is possibly TRBD1 (5 bases). The CDR3 contains 12 residues. V gave up 5 bases and J gave up 8 bases, with 12 bases separating them. Germline values: CDR1 MDHEN, CDR2 SYDVKM. Here the CDR3 DNA reads TGTGCCAGCAGTACTCCAGGGTGGGAAGCTTTCTTT. Encoded protein: CASSTPGWEAFF.

The V and J genes are TRBV29-1 and TRBJ2-3; either TRBD1 or TRBD2 may supply D (6 bases each). Germline V gene sequence: CDR1 SQVTM, CDR2 ANQGSEA. Trimming took 7 bases from V and 6 from J, leaving 17 bases between them. This CDR3 is built from 13 residues. Written as DNA, the CDR3 is TGCAGCGAATGGGGGGCAACGGGGGATACGCAGTATTTT. Amino acids: CSEWGATGDTQYF.

The J gene is TRBJ2-7, the V gene TRBV7-9, with 8 bases matching TRBD2. Germline CDR1 SEHNR, CDR2 FQNEAQ (reference sequence). The CDR3 is 15 residues long. V gave up 1 base and J gave up 0 bases; unmatched junction bases: 2. The chain's CDR3 is CASSLVGTSSYEQYF. CDR3 sequence (DNA): TGTGCCAGCAGCTTAGTCGGGACTAGCTCCTACGAGCAGTACTTC.

The chain couples TRBV7-8 to TRBJ2-7; TRBD2 agrees at 8 bases. Germline lookup yields CDR1 SGHVS and CDR2 FQNEAQ. Trimming removed 5 bases from V and 2 bases from J; junction bases left unmatched: 11. The CDR3 is 16 amino acids. This CDR3 is CASSAEIDGRAYEQYF. DNA of the CDR3: TGTGCCAGCAGCGCTGAGATTGACGGGAGGGCCTACGAGCAGTACTTC.

The chain joins TRBV6-1 to TRBJ1-2, with TRBD1 matching over 7 bases. CDR1 and CDR2 from the germline V gene are MNHNS and SASEGT. This CDR3 contains 13 residues. V lost 7 bases, J lost 4 bases, and 6 bases stayed unmatched. This chain's CDR3 is CASTRTGPYGYTF. The CDR3 DNA reads as TGTGCCAGCACCCGGACAGGTCCCTATGGCTACACCTTC.

This rearrangement joins TRBV18 to TRBJ2-1; D is unresolved. Looked up from germline, CDR1 is KGHSH and CDR2 is LQKENI. V lost 0 bases to trimming and J lost 4 bases, with 7 bases between them. The CDR3 is 14 residues long. As DNA, the CDR3 is TGTGCCAGCTCACCACCGCAGTTATACAATGAGCAGTTCTTC. Protein sequence: CASSPPQLYNEQFF. The whole variable domain, filled in from reference TRBV18 and TRBJ2-1, reads NAGVMQNPRHLVRRRGQEARLRCSPMKGHSHVYWYRQLPEEGLKFMVYLQKENIIDESGMPKERFSAEFPKEGPSILRIQQVVRGDSAAYFCASSPPQLYNEQFFGPGTRLTVL.

The V and J genes are TRBV5-5 and TRBJ1-4, with D hard to call. This CDR3 is 15 amino acids long. Trimming removed 0 bases from V and 5 bases from J, with 11 bases in between. Germline CDR1 and CDR2: SGHKS and YYEKEE (reference sequence). CDR3: CASSLAVQINEKLFF. DNA of the CDR3: TGTGCCAGCAGCTTGGCCGTTCAGATAAATGAAAAACTGTTTTTT.

J is TRBJ2-5 and V is TRBV5-1; 10 bases align to TRBD2. Germline CDR1 SGHRS, CDR2 YFSETQ. Trimming took 5 bases from V and 4 from J; bases not matched to a gene: 8. This CDR3 comprises 15 residues. In nucleotides, the CDR3 is TGCGCCAGCAGACTAGCGGGACCTTCGGGAGAGACCCAGTACTTC. Encoded protein: CASRLAGPSGETQYF.

The V call is TRBV6-6, the J call TRBJ2-7, with D maybe TRBD1 (5 bases). Trimming shortened V by 0 bases and J by 2 bases, and 11 bases separated the two germline ends. CDR3 length equals 15 residues. Germline CDR1 is MNHNY and CDR2 is SVGAGI (reference sequence). CDR3 DNA sequence: TGTGCCAGCAGTTACTCGCAGGGTTTAACCTACGAGCAGTACTTC. It specifies CASSYSQGLTYEQYF.

The chain uses TRBV9 and TRBJ2-2; D unresolved. The CDR3 consists of 14 residues. Trimming pared 0 bases from V and 5 bases from J, leaving 8 bases between. In germline, CDR1 is SGDLS, CDR2 YYNGEE. CDR3 nucleotides: TGTGCCAGCAGCGTAGCGAGCCGGACCGGGGAGCTGTTTTTT. Its protein product is CASSVASRTGELFF.